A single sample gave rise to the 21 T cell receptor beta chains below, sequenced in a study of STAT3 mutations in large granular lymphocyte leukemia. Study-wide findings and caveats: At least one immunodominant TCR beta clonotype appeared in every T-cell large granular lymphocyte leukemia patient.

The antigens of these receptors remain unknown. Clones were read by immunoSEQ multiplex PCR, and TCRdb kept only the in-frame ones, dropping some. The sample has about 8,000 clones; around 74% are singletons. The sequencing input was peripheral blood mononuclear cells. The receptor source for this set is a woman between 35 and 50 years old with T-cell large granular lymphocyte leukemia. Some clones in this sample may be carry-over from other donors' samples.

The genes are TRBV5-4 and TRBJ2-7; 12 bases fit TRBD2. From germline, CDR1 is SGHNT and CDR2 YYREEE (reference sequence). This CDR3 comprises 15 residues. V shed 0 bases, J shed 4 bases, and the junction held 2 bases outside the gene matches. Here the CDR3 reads CASSLALAGGYEQYF. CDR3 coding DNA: TGTGCCAGCAGCTTGGCACTAGCGGGAGGTTACGAGCAGTACTTC.

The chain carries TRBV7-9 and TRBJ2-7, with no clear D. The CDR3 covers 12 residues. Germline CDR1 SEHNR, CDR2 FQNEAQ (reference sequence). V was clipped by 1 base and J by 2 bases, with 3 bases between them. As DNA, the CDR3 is TGTGCCAGCAGCTTAGAAGCCTACGAGCAGTACTTC. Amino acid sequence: CASSLEAYEQYF.

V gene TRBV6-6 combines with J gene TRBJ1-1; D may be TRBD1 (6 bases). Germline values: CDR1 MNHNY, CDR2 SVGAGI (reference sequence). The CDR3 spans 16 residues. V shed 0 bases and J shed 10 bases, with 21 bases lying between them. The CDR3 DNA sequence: TGTGCCAGCAGTTACTCGAATCCACAGGGTGGTCGTAGAGCTTTCTTT. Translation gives CASSYSNPQGGRRAFF.

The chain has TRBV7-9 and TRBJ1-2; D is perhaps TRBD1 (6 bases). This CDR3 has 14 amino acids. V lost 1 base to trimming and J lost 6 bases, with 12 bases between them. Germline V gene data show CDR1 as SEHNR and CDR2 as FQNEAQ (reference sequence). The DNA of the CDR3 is TGTGCCAGCAGCTTAGAAGTAGGGGGTCATGGCTACACCTTC. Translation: CASSLEVGGHGYTF.

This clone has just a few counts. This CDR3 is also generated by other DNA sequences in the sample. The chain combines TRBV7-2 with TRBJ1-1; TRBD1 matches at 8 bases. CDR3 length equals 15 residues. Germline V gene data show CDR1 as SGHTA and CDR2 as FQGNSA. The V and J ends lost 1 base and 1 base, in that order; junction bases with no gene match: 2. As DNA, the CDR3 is TGTGCCAGCAGCTTAGGGGACAGGCGGAACACTGAAGCTTTCTTT. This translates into CASSLGDRRNTEAFF.

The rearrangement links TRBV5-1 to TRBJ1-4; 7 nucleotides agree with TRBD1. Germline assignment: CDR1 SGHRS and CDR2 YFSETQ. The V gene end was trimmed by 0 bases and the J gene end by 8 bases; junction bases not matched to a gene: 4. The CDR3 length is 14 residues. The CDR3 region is CASSLDRGGEKLFF. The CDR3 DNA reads TGCGCCAGCAGCTTGGACAGGGGAGGGGAAAAACTGTTTTTT.

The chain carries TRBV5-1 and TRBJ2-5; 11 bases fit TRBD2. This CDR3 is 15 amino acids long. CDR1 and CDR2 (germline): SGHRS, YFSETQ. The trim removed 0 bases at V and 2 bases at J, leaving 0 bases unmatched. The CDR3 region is CASSLGLAGQETQYF. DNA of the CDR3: TGCGCCAGCAGCTTGGGACTAGCGGGGCAAGAGACCCAGTACTTC.

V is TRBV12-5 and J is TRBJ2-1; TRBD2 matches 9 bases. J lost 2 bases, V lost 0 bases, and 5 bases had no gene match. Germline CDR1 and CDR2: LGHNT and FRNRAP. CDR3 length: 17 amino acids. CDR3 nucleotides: TGTGCTAGTGGTTTGGTACTGGGCGGGGGGGCCTACAATGAGCAGTTCTTC. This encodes CASGLVLGGGAYNEQFF.

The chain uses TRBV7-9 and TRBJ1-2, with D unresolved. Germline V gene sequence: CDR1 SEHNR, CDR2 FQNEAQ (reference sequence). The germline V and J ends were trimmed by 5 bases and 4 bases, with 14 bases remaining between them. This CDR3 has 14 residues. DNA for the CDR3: TGTGCCAGCAGCCACGCCGGGGTGGCCTATGGCTACACCTTC. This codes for CASSHAGVAYGYTF.

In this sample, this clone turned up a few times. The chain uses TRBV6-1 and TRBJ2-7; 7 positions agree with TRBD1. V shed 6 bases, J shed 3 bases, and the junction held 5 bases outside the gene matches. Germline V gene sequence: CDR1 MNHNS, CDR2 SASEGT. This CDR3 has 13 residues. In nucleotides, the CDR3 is TGTGCCAGCAGCTCGGGACAGAACTACGAGCAGTACTTC. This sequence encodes CASSSGQNYEQYF.

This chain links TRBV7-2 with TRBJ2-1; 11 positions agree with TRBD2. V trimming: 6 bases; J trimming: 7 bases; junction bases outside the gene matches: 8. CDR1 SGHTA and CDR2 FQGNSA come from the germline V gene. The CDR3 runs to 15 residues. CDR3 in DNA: TGTGCCAGCAGGGGAACTAGCGGGAGTCGGAATGAGCAGTTCTTC. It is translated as CASRGTSGSRNEQFF. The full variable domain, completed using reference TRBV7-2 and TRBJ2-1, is GAGVSQSPSNKVTEKGKDVELRCDPISGHTALYWYRQSLGQGLEFLIYFQGNSAPDKSGLPSDRFSAERTGGSVSTLTIQRTQQEDSAVYLCASRGTSGSRNEQFFGPGTRLTVL.

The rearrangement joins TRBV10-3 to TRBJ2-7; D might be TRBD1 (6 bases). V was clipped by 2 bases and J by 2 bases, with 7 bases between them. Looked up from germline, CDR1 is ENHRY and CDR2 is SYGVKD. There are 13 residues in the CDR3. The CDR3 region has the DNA TGTGCCATCAGTGAGGCAGGGGCCTACGAGCAGTACTTC. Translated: CAISEAGAYEQYF.

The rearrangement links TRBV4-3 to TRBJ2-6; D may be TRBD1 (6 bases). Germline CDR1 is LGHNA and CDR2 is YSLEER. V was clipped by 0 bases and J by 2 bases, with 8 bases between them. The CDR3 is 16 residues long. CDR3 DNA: TGCGCCAGCAGCCAAGATGGGACAACTGGGGCCAACGTCCTGACTTTC. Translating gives CASSQDGTTGANVLTF.

This CDR3 reads CAWSLGETQYF. The CDR3 DNA sequence: TGTGCCTGGAGTCTCGGAGAGACCCAGTACTTC. The J gene is TRBJ2-5, the V gene TRBV30; D remains ambiguous. Trimming pared 2 bases from V and 4 bases from J, leaving 5 bases between. The CDR3 is made up of 11 amino acids. Germline V CDR1 and CDR2: GTSNPN, SVGIG (reference sequence).

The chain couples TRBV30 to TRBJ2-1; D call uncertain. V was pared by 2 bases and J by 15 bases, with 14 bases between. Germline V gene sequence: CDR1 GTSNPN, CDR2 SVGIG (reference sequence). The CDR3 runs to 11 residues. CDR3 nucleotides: TGTGCCTGGAGTCCGACGGGTACACTGTTCTTC. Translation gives CAWSPTGTLFF.

The CDR3 nucleotides are TGTGCCAGCGGTCCGGGACAGGGGCGGACCGGGGAGCTGTTTTTT. It yields the protein CASGPGQGRTGELFF. The chain is built from TRBV5-4 and TRBJ2-2, with 10 bases lining up with TRBD1. The V gene end was trimmed by 7 bases and the J gene end by 5 bases; junction bases not matched to a gene: 8. Germline CDR1 reads SGHNT; CDR2 reads YYREEE (reference sequence). The CDR3 has 15 amino acids.

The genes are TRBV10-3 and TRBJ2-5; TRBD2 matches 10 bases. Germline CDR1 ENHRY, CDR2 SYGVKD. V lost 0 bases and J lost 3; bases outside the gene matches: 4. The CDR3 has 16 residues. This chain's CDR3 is CAISESRLAGEETQYF. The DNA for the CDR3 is TGTGCCATCAGTGAGTCTCGCCTAGCGGGGGAAGAGACCCAGTACTTC.

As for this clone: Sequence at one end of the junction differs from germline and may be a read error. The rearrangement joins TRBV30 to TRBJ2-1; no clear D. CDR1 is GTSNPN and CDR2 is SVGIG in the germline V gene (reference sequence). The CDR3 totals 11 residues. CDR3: CVLFDRHGRVF. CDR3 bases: TGTGTCTTGTTCGACCGACATGGTAGGGTCTTC.

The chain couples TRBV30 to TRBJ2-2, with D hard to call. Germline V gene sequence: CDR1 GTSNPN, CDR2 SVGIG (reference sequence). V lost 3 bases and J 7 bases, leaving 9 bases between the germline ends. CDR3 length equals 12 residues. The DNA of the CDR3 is TGTGCCTGGAGCGCCGACGACGGGGAGCTGTTTTTT. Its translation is CAWSADDGELFF. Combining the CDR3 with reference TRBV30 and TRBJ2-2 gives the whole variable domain SQTIHQWPATLVQPVGSPLSLECTVEGTSNPNLYWYRQAAGRGLQLLFYSVGIGQISSEVPQNLSASRPQDRQFILSSKKLLLSDSGFYLCAWSADDGELFFGEGSRLTVL.

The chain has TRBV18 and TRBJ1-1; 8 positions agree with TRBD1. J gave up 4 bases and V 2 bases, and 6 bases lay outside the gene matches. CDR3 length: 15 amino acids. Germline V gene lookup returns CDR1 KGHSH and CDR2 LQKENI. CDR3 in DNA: TGTGCCAGCTCACCAGGGTCAGGGGGCTTCACTGAAGCTTTCTTT. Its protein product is CASSPGSGGFTEAFF.

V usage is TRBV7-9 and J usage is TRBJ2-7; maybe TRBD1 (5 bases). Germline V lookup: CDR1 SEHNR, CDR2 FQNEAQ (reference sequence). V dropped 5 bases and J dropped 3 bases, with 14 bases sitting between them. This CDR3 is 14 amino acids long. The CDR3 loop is CASSLPGAHYEQYF. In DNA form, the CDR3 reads TGTGCCAGCAGCCTTCCTGGGGCGCACTACGAGCAGTACTTC.